These 2 T cell receptor beta chains were sequenced from one sample in a study of shared clonotypes between healthy human individuals. This table comes from immunoSEQ multiplex PCR, and its TCRdb copy is limited to in-frame clones, with some not included. The sample holds 1,500,000 or so clones, around 97% seen once. The sample comprised naive CD4+ T cells sorted from blood. Subset: CD45RA+ positively selected. The receptors shown here come from a man aged 30-40 years in good health.

The rearrangement links TRBV29-1 to TRBJ2-4; D call uncertain. The CDR3 is made up of 14 amino acids. Germline V gives CDR1 SQVTM, CDR2 ANQGSEA. Trimming left V 4 bases short and J 0 bases short, with 10 bases between. The CDR3: CSVATRLAKNIQYF. DNA of the CDR3: TGCAGCGTTGCAACCCGACTAGCCAAAAACATTCAGTACTTC.

The sample holds one count of this clone. This chain uses TRBV9 with TRBJ1-2; no definite D call. V lost 4 bases and J lost 7, with 17 bases in between. In germline, CDR1 is SGDLS, CDR2 YYNGEE. The CDR3 has 14 residues. CDR3 nucleotide sequence: TGTGCCAGCAGCAATCCGGGCTCCGGCCCTGGCTACACCTTC. It translates to CASSNPGSGPGYTF.